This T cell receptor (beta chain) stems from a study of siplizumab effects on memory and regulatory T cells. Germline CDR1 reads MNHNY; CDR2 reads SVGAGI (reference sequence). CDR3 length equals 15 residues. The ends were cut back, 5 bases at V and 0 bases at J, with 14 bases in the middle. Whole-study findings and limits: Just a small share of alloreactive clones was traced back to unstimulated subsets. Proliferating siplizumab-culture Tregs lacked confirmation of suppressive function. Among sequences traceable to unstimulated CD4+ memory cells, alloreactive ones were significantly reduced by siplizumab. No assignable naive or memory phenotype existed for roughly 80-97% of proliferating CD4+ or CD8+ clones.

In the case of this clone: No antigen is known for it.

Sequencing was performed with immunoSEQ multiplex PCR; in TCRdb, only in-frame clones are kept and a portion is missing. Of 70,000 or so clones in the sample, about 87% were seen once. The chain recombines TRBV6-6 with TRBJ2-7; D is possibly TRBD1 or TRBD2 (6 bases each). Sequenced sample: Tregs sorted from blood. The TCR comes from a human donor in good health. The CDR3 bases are TGTGCCAGCAGTGGGAGAGGGGGGTCCTCCTACGAGCAGTACTTC. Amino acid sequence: CASSGRGGSSYEQYF.